Below are 19 T cell receptor beta chains sequenced from a single sample in a study of identical twins. TCRdb re-called the 5' RACE reads through MiXCR, storing one row per CDR3 protein. Counted here are some 460,000 distinct CDR3 sequences, around 14% occurring once; the ten biggest clones make up about 0.52%. The same sample was also studied in work on yellow fever vaccine responses in identical twins.

Input material: CD4+ T cells sorted from blood. Receptor source: a woman under 30 in good health.

This clonotype showed up many times. The chain employs TRBV29-1 and TRBJ2-7; D is possibly TRBD1 or TRBD2 (5 bases each). CDR1 and CDR2 from the germline V gene are SQVTM and ANQGSEA. Trimming left V 4 bases short and J 1 base short, with 14 bases between. This CDR3 comprises 14 residues. The CDR3 bases are TGCAGCGTTGCCGGGACCGCCCGTTCCTACGAGCAGTACTTC. This codes for CSVAGTARSYEQYF.

This clonotype has more than one count but fewer than ten. The chain has TRBV10-3 and TRBJ1-1; 11 positions agree with TRBD1. There are 15 residues in the CDR3. CDR1 and CDR2 (germline): ENHRY, SYGVKD. Losses at the gene ends were 2 bases for V and 5 bases for J; bases not matched to a gene: 4. The CDR3 coding sequence is TGTGCCATCAGTGAGCCCTGGGACAGGGGGACTGAAGCTTTCTTT. The encoded protein is CAISEPWDRGTEAFF.

This clonotype turned up a few times. The rearrangement links TRBV12-3 or TRBV12-4 to TRBJ2-5; TRBD2 aligns across 12 bases. J was trimmed by 2 bases and V by 4 bases; bases with no gene match: 11. This CDR3 is built from 18 residues. As DNA, the CDR3 is TGTGCCAGCAGTTCAACCACCCCCGGACTAGCGGGGCAAGAGACCCAGTACTTC. It codes for CASSSTTPGLAGQETQYF.

This clonotype was counted ten times or more. V and J are TRBV20-1 and TRBJ2-7; TRBD2 agrees at 9 bases. Germline-derived CDR1 and CDR2 are DFQATT and SNEGSKA (reference sequence). The CDR3 covers 17 residues. V lost 0 bases and J lost 6; bases outside the gene matches: 15. The CDR3 reads CSARDRSSGGTPSEQYF. The CDR3 DNA is TGCAGTGCTAGAGATCGCTCGAGCGGGGGGACTCCAAGCGAGCAGTACTTC.

The rearrangement uses TRBV20-1 and TRBJ1-5; the D is unclear. Germline-derived CDR1 and CDR2 are DFQATT and SNEGSKA (reference sequence). The CDR3 loop spans 13 amino acids. Trimming removed 3 bases at V and 7 bases at J, with 13 bases between. Written as DNA, the CDR3 is TGCAGTGCTAGTGAGGGAGTACACCAGCCCCAGCATTTT. Translating gives CSASEGVHQPQHF.

DNA of the CDR3: TGTGCCAGTACCAGGGCCCTCACTGAAGCTTTCTTT. Translation gives CASTRALTEAFF. V and J are TRBV19 and TRBJ1-1; D may be TRBD1 (5 bases). The V gene's germline CDR1 is LNHDA and CDR2 SQIVND (reference sequence). Deletions cut 7 bases from V and 4 bases from J, with 10 bases between. The CDR3 spans 12 residues.

V and J are TRBV7-9 and TRBJ1-1, with TRBD1 as a possible D gene (6 bases). V was clipped by 0 bases and J by 4 bases, with 12 bases between them. The germline V gene encodes CDR1 SEHNR and CDR2 FQNEAQ (reference sequence). The CDR3 totals 15 residues. The CDR3 protein is CASSLAAGGITEAFF. The CDR3 nucleotides read TGTGCCAGCAGCTTAGCGGCGGGGGGCATCACTGAAGCTTTCTTT.

The chain joins TRBV11-2 to TRBJ2-7; D is unresolved. V was shortened by 8 bases and J by 0 bases, with 14 bases between the two germline ends. Germline V gene lookup returns CDR1 SGHAT and CDR2 FQNNGV. The CDR3 sequence is 14 residues long. The CDR3 sequence: CASVLSLNSYEQYF. CDR3 in DNA: TGTGCCAGCGTACTCAGCCTAAACTCCTACGAGCAGTACTTC.

The gene calls are TRBV9 and TRBJ2-3; unclear D gene. CDR3 length: 13 amino acids. The ends were cut back, 3 bases at V and 2 bases at J, with 7 bases in the middle. Germline loops: CDR1 SGDLS, CDR2 YYNGEE. The CDR3 region is CASSAFTTDTQYF. The CDR3 coding sequence is TGTGCCAGCAGCGCCTTCACCACAGATACGCAGTATTTT.

In the case of this clonotype: At one of its ends the junction is not consistent with the germline gene, which may arise from a read error. This sequence joins TRBV29-1 and TRBJ2-6; a possible D gene is TRBD2 (6 bases). Germline CDR1 is SQVTM and CDR2 is ANQGSEA. The CDR3 length is 15 residues. CDR3 coding DNA: TGCAGCGTTGAAGAGGCCGGGACTGGGGCCATCGTCCTGACTTTC. It is translated as CSVEEAGTGAIVLTF. The full variable domain, in which reference TRBV29-1 and TRBJ2-6 provide the parts outside the CDR3, is SAVISQKPSRDICQRGTSLTIQCQVDSQVTMMFWYRQQPGQSLTLIATANQGSEATYESGFVIDKFPISRPNLTFSTLTVSNMSPEDSSIYLCSVEEAGTGAIVLTFGAGSRLTVL.

There are a few counts of this clonotype. CDR3: CASSLGGARNTEAFF. DNA of the CDR3: TGTGCCAGCAGTTTAGGAGGGGCAAGGAACACTGAAGCTTTCTTT. The chain couples TRBV28 to TRBJ1-1, with a possible D match to TRBD1 (5 bases). The CDR3 contains 15 residues. CDR1 and CDR2 (germline): MDHEN, SYDVKM. V gave up 2 bases and J gave up 1 base, with 11 bases separating them.

There are many counts of this clonotype. The rearrangement uses TRBV10-3 and TRBJ2-5, with a weak D call TRBD1 (6 bases). The CDR3 spans 13 residues. The V gene's germline CDR1 is ENHRY and CDR2 SYGVKD. Trimming pared 7 bases from V and 2 bases from J, leaving 11 bases between. The CDR3 DNA is TGTGCCATCACCCCGGACAGACAAGAGACCCAGTACTTC. Translated, it gives CAITPDRQETQYF.

This clonotype has more than one count but fewer than ten. This sequence joins TRBV11-1 and TRBJ2-7; 13 nucleotides line up with TRBD2. After removal of 5 bases from V and 6 bases from J, the junction contained 10 bases not matched to a gene. The V gene's germline CDR1 is SGHAT and CDR2 FQDESV (reference sequence). The CDR3 loop spans 16 amino acids. The DNA for the CDR3 is TGTGCCAGCAGCCCATCCGGACTAGCGGGAGTAGGCGAGCAGTACTTC. Its translation: CASSPSGLAGVGEQYF.

This clonotype was counted between two and nine times. The chain links TRBV20-1 to TRBJ2-5, with D tentatively TRBD1 (6 bases). Per the germline V gene, CDR1 is DFQATT and CDR2 is SNEGSKA (reference sequence). The CDR3 has 13 amino acids. The V end lost 3 bases, the J end lost 5 bases, and 13 bases lay between the germline ends. As DNA, the CDR3 is TGCAGTGCTAGCCCGGGACAATTGGAGACCCAGTACTTC. This codes for CSASPGQLETQYF.

The chain has TRBV28 and TRBJ1-1, with D hard to call. V lost 7 bases and J 1 base, leaving 13 bases between the germline ends. Germline-derived CDR1 and CDR2 are MDHEN and SYDVKM. The CDR3 has 14 residues. The CDR3 nucleotides are TGTGCCAGCAACCTACGTGCTAGGAACACTGAAGCTTTCTTT. Translation: CASNLRARNTEAFF. Together with reference TRBV28 and TRBJ1-1, the CDR3 gives the full variable domain: DVKVTQSSRYLVKRTGEKVFLECVQDMDHENMFWYRQDPGLGLRLIYFSYDVKMKEKGDIPEGYSVSREKKERFSLILESASTNQTSMYLCASNLRARNTEAFFGQGTRLTVV.

This chain connects TRBV12-3 or TRBV12-4 to TRBJ2-2, with 12 bases lining up with TRBD2. The CDR3 is 17 residues long. The J segment lost 7 bases and the V segment lost 3 bases, leaving 9 bases of the junction unmatched. The CDR3 sequence: CASSFPTTSGGYGELFF. CDR3 nucleotide sequence: TGTGCCAGCAGTTTCCCCACGACTAGCGGGGGCTACGGGGAGCTGTTTTTT.

This clonotype has just a few counts. V is TRBV6-4 and J is TRBJ2-3, with D perhaps assigned TRBD1 or TRBD2 (5 bases each). Germline CDR1 and CDR2: MRHNA and SNTAGT. The CDR3 loop spans 14 amino acids. V was clipped by 6 bases and J by 2 bases, with 12 bases between them. The CDR3: CASSPGTHTDTQYF. CDR3 coding DNA: TGTGCCAGCAGCCCCGGGACGCACACAGATACGCAGTATTTT.

This clonotype has at least ten counts. The V gene is TRBV6-2 or TRBV6-3, the J gene TRBJ2-3; D perhaps matches TRBD2 (6 bases). CDR1 is MNHEY, CDR2 SVGEGT, per germline. Trimming cost V 7 bases and J 7 bases, with 9 bases left between them. The CDR3 has 11 amino acids. Here the CDR3 DNA reads TGTGCCAGCAAGGCGGGAAATACGCAGTATTTT. Translated: CASKAGNTQYF.

The chain carries TRBV30 and TRBJ2-7; 8 bases line up with TRBD1. The length of the CDR3 is 13 residues. J was trimmed by 6 bases and V by 2 bases; bases with no gene match: 6. Germline assignment: CDR1 GTSNPN and CDR2 SVGIG (reference sequence). CDR3 bases: TGTGCCTGGAGTTTAGGACAGGGAGGCGAGCAGTACTTC. Translating it yields CAWSLGQGGEQYF.